The clone carrying this TCR beta chain was seen at least ten times. Its target is unknown. The record originates from a study of response to subunit inactivated influenza vaccine. Findings and caveats of the study: T cells newly recruited by each seasonal influenza vaccination are few, the authors suggested.

TCRdb re-derived calls from the RT-PCR reads in MiXCR, one entry per CDR3 protein. The repertoire consists of about 780,000 distinct CDR3 sequences, with approximately 17% occurring once and the leading ten covering 11%. Trimming took 6 bases from V and 7 from J, leaving 13 bases between them. The CDR3 covers 13 residues. CDR1 and CDR2 from the germline V gene are DFQATT and SNEGSKA (reference sequence). The sequence came from a man aged 45-65 years who received an inactivated influenza vaccine. The input for sequencing was PBMCs from blood, taken approximately 5 days after vaccination. This chain uses TRBV20-1 with TRBJ1-6, with D maybe TRBD1 (5 bases). The CDR3 region is CSARRGLNSPLHF. CDR3 DNA: TGCAGTGCCAGAAGGGGCCTCAATTCACCCCTCCACTTT.